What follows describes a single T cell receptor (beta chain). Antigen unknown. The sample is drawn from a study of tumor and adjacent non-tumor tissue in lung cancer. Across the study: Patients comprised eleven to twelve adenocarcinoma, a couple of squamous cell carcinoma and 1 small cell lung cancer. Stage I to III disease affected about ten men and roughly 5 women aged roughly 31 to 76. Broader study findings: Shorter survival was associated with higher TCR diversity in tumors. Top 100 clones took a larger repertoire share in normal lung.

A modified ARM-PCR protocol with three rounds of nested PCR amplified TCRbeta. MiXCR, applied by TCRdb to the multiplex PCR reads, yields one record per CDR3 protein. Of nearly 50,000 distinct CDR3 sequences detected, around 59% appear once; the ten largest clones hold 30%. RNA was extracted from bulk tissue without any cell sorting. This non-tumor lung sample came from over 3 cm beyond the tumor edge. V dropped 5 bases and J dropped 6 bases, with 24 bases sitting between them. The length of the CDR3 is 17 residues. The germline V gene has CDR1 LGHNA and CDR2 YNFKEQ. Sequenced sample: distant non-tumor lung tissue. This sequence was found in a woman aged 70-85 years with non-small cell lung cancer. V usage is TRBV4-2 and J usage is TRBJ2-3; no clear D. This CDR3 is CASSIFGRVRSPDTQYF. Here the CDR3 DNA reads TGTGCCAGCAGCATCTTTGGCCGGGTTAGGAGCCCCGATACGCAGTATTTT.